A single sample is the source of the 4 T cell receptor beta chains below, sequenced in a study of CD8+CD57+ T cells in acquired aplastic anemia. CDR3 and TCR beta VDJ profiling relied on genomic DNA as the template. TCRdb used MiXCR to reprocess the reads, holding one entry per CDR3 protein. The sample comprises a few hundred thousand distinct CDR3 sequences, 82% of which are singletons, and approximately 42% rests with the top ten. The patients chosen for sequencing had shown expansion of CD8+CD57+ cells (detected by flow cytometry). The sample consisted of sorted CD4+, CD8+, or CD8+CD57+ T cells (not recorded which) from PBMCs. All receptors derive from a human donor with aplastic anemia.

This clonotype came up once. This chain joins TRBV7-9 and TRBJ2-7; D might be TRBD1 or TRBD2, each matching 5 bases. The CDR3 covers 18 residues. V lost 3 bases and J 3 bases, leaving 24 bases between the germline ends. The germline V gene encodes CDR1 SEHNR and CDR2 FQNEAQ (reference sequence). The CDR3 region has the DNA TGTGCCAGCAGCTTTCAGGGTAGCTACGGGGCCAACGTCTACGAGCAGTACGTC. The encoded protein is CASSFQGSYGANVYEQYV.

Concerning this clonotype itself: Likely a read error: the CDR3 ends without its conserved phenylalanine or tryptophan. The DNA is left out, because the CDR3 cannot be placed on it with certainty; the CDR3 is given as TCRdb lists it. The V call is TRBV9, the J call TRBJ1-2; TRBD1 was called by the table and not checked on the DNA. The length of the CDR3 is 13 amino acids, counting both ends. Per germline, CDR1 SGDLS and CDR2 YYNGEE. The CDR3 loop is CASSQGGPSADTL.

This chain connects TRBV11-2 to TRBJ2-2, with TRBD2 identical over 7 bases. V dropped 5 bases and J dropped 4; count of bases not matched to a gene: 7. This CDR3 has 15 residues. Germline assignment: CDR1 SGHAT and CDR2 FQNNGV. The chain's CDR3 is CASSGGAGTTGELFF. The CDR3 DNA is TGTGCCAGCAGCGGTGGAGCGGGGACCACCGGGGAGCTGTTTTTT.

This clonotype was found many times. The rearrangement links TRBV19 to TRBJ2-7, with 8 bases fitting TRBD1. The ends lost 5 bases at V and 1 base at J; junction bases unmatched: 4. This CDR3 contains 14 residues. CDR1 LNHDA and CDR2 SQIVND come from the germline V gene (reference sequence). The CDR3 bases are TGTGCCAGTAGTTGGACAGGGTTTTCCTACGAGCAGTACTTC. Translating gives CASSWTGFSYEQYF.